The entry below gives a single T cell receptor beta chain sequence along with its context. There are many counts of this clone. Its cognate antigen has yet to be identified. One end of the junction does not line up with germline, which may come from a read error. Other DNA sequences in this specimen translate into the identical CDR3. Libraries came from PCR. TCRdb records Illumina HiSeq 4000 as the sequencer. High-throughput sequencing was used to profile the TCR beta-chain CDR3 region of every patient. In the source study's methods: Drawing on CDR3 differences between clinicopathological groups, the researchers built a classifier meant to tell apart patients with distant-metastatic papillary thyroid cancer. To measure repertoire diversity the researchers used the Shannon index, while the Morisita-Horn index served to gauge how similar the tumor and blood repertoires were. In-frame beta chains were kept once TCRdb had trimmed the public reads at Q25 with fastp and called clones with MiXCR. TCRdb's processing, not the authors', yielded these V and J calls. For this sample there are 45,000 or so clones; approximately 4.1% appear just once. The ten largest clones represent 8.5% to 10% of the sample.

This sample stems from a study of metastatic and nonmetastatic thyroid tumors (dated by TCRdb to between 2020 and 2021). Study-wide context: Repertoires from peripheral blood and from tumor or nodule tissue samples of malignant and benign thyroid patients were compared.

No treatment had been received by any patient before thyroid surgery. Using T-cell receptor beta sequencing, the researchers looked back retrospectively at clinical samples from patients, gathered between the early 2010s and the late 2010s. Here is what the overall study found, with its caveats: In both blood and tumor samples, TCR beta diversity was reported to be significantly higher in malignant tumors than in benign nodules.

The sequenced sample consisted of blood. The source of this sequence is a female donor with papillary thyroid cancer or a benign thyroid nodule (not recorded which). Some clones in this sample may be carry-over from other donors' samples.

The CDR3 region has the sequence CSAREMGGITSTDTQYF. The DNA sequence is given as TGCAGTGCTAGAGAGATGGGGGGCATCACTAGCACAGATACGCAGTACTTT. The rearranged chain carries TRBV20-1 and TRBJ2-3; the D call could be TRBD1 or TRBD2, with each sharing 6 bases. Spanning cysteine to phenylalanine, the CDR3 consists of 17 amino acids. Here the CDR3 DNA is all that survives: 51 bases in frame from base 1. CDR1 is given as DFQATT and CDR2 as SNEGSKA, both from the germline V gene (reference sequence).